The 3 T cell receptor beta chains below all came from one sample that was sequenced in a study of graft-versus-host responses after intestinal transplantation. The antigens of these receptors remain unknown. Sequencing used immunoSEQ multiplex PCR; TCRdb keeps in-frame clones, though not all of them. The sample lists 85,000 to 100,000 clones, 75% to 90% occurring once. The sample consisted of unstimulated CD4+ T cells sorted from spleen or lymph node cells, taken before intestinal transplant. The receptors here all came from a human donor who received an intestinal transplant.

V usage is TRBV18 and J usage is TRBJ1-2; TRBD1 is a possible D gene (5 bases). Between the trimmed V and J ends, which lost 2 bases and 0 bases, there was a span of 13 bases. Germline values: CDR1 KGHSH, CDR2 LQKENI. The CDR3 spans 16 residues. CDR3: CASSPGQGSANYGYTF. For the CDR3, the DNA is TGTGCCAGCTCACCAGGGCAGGGATCAGCTAACTATGGCTACACCTTC.

This sequence joins TRBV10-2 and TRBJ1-2; weak D call: TRBD1 (6 bases). This CDR3 has 14 amino acids. Germline V gives CDR1 WSHSY, CDR2 SAAADI. Trimming shortened V by 5 bases and J by 2 bases, and 12 bases separated the two germline ends. Here the CDR3 DNA reads TGCGCCAGCAGTTTGTCGACAGGAAACTATGGCTACACCTTC. This sequence encodes CASSLSTGNYGYTF.

V gene TRBV2 combines with J gene TRBJ1-1, with D hard to call. This CDR3 has 12 residues. CDR1 and CDR2 (germline): SNHLY, FYNNEI. The V end lost 8 bases, the J end lost 7 bases, and 14 bases lay between the germline ends. As DNA, the CDR3 is TGTGCCAGCCTCAGGACTCCCCATGAAGCTTTCTTT. It yields the protein CASLRTPHEAFF.